These 25 T cell receptor beta chains came from one sample sequenced in a study of lymphopenia after photon versus proton radiotherapy. Assay: immunoSEQ multiplex PCR; the TCRdb copy retains only in-frame clones and omits some. The sample records 150,000 to 200,000 clones, about nine tenths being singletons. The specimen was peripheral blood, collected from a patient treated with photon-based radiotherapy. These receptors were collected from a man in his forties or fifties with gastric cancer.

The rearrangement uses TRBV10-1 and TRBJ1-1; 8 nucleotides align to TRBD1. The CDR3 runs to 14 residues. With V trimmed by 3 bases and J by 4 bases, 4 bases remained unmatched. CDR1 is WNHNN and CDR2 is SYGVQD in the germline V gene (reference sequence). CDR3 coding DNA: TGCGCCAGCAGTGATAACAGGGGGTTCACTGAAGCTTTCTTT. This translates into CASSDNRGFTEAFF.

The chain joins TRBV5-6 to TRBJ2-7; no firm D call. The V gene lost 3 bases and the J gene lost 2 bases, with 6 bases spanning the gap. Looked up from germline, CDR1 is SGHDT and CDR2 is YYEEEE. The CDR3 has 12 amino acids. Here the CDR3 reads CASSSQPYEQYF. The CDR3 bases are TGTGCCAGCAGCTCACAACCCTACGAGCAGTACTTC.

The chain combines TRBV12-5 with TRBJ2-2; 8 bases are shared with TRBD2. The V gene's germline CDR1 is LGHNT and CDR2 FRNRAP. Trimming at V came to 6 bases and at J to 4 bases, leaving 13 bases not matched to a gene. The CDR3 extends over 17 amino acids. The CDR3 DNA is TGTGCTAGTGGAAACTCCCGGGGGGGTGTGGGCACCGGGGAGCTGTTTTTT. Amino acid sequence: CASGNSRGGVGTGELFF.

This chain links TRBV19 with TRBJ2-7; maybe TRBD1 (5 bases). The V end was cut by 5 bases, the J end by 3 bases, with 11 bases between. In germline, CDR1 is LNHDA, CDR2 SQIVND (reference sequence). The CDR3 totals 13 residues. DNA of the CDR3: TGTGCCAGTAGTGACCAGGGTATCTACGAGCAGTACTTC. This encodes CASSDQGIYEQYF.

This chain links TRBV2 with TRBJ2-4; the match to TRBD1 covers 7 bases. The V segment lost 7 bases and the J segment 3 bases; nucleotides outside the gene matches: 3. Per germline, CDR1 SNHLY and CDR2 FYNNEI. The CDR3 has 13 amino acids. CDR3 nucleotide sequence: TGTGCCAGCAAGGGACAGCTCAAAAACATTCAGTACTTC. Translated: CASKGQLKNIQYF. The full variable domain, its missing parts supplied by reference TRBV2 and TRBJ2-4, is EPEVTQTPSHQVTQMGQEVILRCVPISNHLYFYWYRQILGQKVEFLVSFYNNEISEKSEIFDDQFSVERPDGSNFTLKIRSTKLEDSAMYFCASKGQLKNIQYFGAGTRLSVL.

This clone showed up just once. V gene TRBV5-1 combines with J gene TRBJ2-2; possibly TRBD2 for D (7 bases). Trimming stripped 5 bases from V and 2 bases from J, with 13 bases between. Looked up from germline, CDR1 is SGHRS and CDR2 is YFSETQ. The CDR3 sequence is 15 residues long. In DNA form, the CDR3 reads TGCGCCAGCAGTTTCGCGGGGGCCAACACCGGGGAGCTGTTTTTT. Translated, it gives CASSFAGANTGELFF.

The chain recombines TRBV5-6 with TRBJ2-7, with 10 bases fitting TRBD2. The CDR3 runs 15 residues. The V gene end was trimmed by 2 bases and the J gene end by 7 bases; junction bases not matched to a gene: 9. From germline, CDR1 is SGHDT and CDR2 YYEEEE. The DNA for the CDR3 is TGTGCCAGCAGCTTCGGAAGCGGGAGGGCGAGGGAGCAGTACTTC. Amino acid sequence: CASSFGSGRAREQYF.

This clone appeared a single time. The V gene is TRBV5-6, the J gene TRBJ2-1; TRBD2 matches 8 bases. Trimming removed 0 bases from V and 5 bases from J; junction bases left unmatched: 1. CDR1 is SGHDT, CDR2 YYEEEE, per germline. The CDR3 consists of 14 residues. As DNA, the CDR3 is TGTGCCAGCAGCTTGGGGGGACTAGACAATGAGCAGTTCTTC. It is translated as CASSLGGLDNEQFF. The complete variable domain, with remaining parts taken from reference TRBV5-6 and TRBJ2-1, reads DAGVTQSPTHLIKTRGQQVTLRCSPKSGHDTVSWYQQALGQGPQFIFQYYEEEERQRGNFPDRFSGHQFPNYSSELNVNALLLGDSALYLCASSLGGLDNEQFFGPGTRLTVL.

This clone appeared a single time. The rearrangement joins TRBV27 to TRBJ2-1; D may be TRBD2 (6 bases). Germline CDR1 and CDR2: MNHEY and SMNVEV (reference sequence). This CDR3 is 16 amino acids long. Trimming shortened V by 5 bases and J by 0 bases, and 14 bases separated the two germline ends. DNA of the CDR3: TGTGCCAGCAGTCTGGGACGGGGGAGCTCCTACAATGAGCAGTTCTTC. Translation gives CASSLGRGSSYNEQFF.

J is TRBJ2-7 and V is TRBV30; 13 nucleotides agree with TRBD2. With V trimmed by 1 base and J by 7 bases, 13 bases remained unmatched. This CDR3 has 17 residues. Germline-derived CDR1 and CDR2 are GTSNPN and SVGIG (reference sequence). CDR3 sequence (DNA): TGTGCCTGGAGTGCCGGGACTAGCGGGACCATTGCGGGAGAGCAGTACTTC. Protein sequence: CAWSAGTSGTIAGEQYF.

The chain links TRBV29-1 to TRBJ2-7, with TRBD1 matching 7 bases. This CDR3 has 12 residues. After removal of 4 bases from V and 4 bases from J, the junction contained 4 bases not matched to a gene. In germline, CDR1 is SQVTM, CDR2 ANQGSEA. This chain's CDR3 is CSVGGTAYEQYF. The CDR3 coding sequence is TGCAGCGTTGGGGGGACAGCTTACGAGCAGTACTTC.

The chain joins TRBV21-1 to TRBJ1-5. TRBV21-1 is a pseudogene. The CDR3 spans 13 residues. Written as DNA, the CDR3 is TGTGCCAGCAGCCGGACTTACAATCAGCCCCAGCATTTT. It encodes CASSRTYNQPQHF.

J is TRBJ2-3 and V is TRBV27, with TRBD2 matching 7 bases. Trimming took 6 bases from V and 2 from J; bases not matched to a gene: 11. Germline-derived CDR1 and CDR2 are MNHEY and SMNVEV (reference sequence). The CDR3 runs 16 residues. The CDR3 loop is CASRGLAAGNTDTQYF. The CDR3 bases are TGTGCCAGCAGAGGGCTAGCAGCGGGAAACACAGATACGCAGTATTTT.

This chain connects TRBV5-4 to TRBJ2-2; TRBD1 agrees at 8 bases. The length of the CDR3 is 15 residues. Germline V gene data show CDR1 as SGHNT and CDR2 as YYREEE (reference sequence). Trimming at V came to 4 bases and at J to 6 bases, leaving 8 bases not matched to a gene. DNA for the CDR3: TGTGCCAGCAGCCCCGGGACAGGAGGTGCCGGGGAGCTGTTTTTT. Translating gives CASSPGTGGAGELFF.

This chain connects TRBV4-1 to TRBJ2-3, with TRBD2 matching over 8 bases. Germline CDR1 and CDR2: MGHRA and YSYEKL. With 0 bases clipped from V and 4 bases from J, the junction kept 9 bases outside the gene matches. The CDR3 sequence is 17 residues long. The CDR3 is CASSQDPQRERSDTQYF. The CDR3 nucleotides are TGCGCCAGCAGCCAAGACCCCCAGCGGGAGAGGTCAGATACGCAGTATTTT.

Only one count was recorded for this clone. The chain couples TRBV6-5 to TRBJ2-1; 8 bases are shared with TRBD1. The CDR3 is 13 amino acids. Germline trimming cut 4 bases from V and 8 bases from J; bases unmatched to any gene: 4. CDR1 and CDR2 (germline): MNHEY, SVGAGI. The CDR3 bases are TGTGCCAGCAGTTCCGGACAGGGCTATGAGCAGTTCTTC. Its protein is CASSSGQGYEQFF.

The chain is built from TRBV5-6 and TRBJ2-2, with D possibly being TRBD1 or TRBD2 (6 bases each). Germline V CDR1 and CDR2: SGHDT, YYEEEE. CDR3 length: 14 amino acids. V lost 0 bases to trimming and J lost 5 bases, with 8 bases between them. CDR3 DNA sequence: TGTGCCAGCAGCTTGGAGGGGGGAACCGGGGAGCTGTTTTTT. Its protein product is CASSLEGGTGELFF.

This clone has just one count. The CDR3 nucleotides are TGTGCCAGTAGTGCATCCATAGCGGGAGCCTACAATGAGCAGTTCTTC. Translation gives CASSASIAGAYNEQFF. The chain has TRBV19 and TRBJ2-1, with 9 bases identical to TRBD2. V lost 5 bases to trimming and J lost 2 bases; unmatched junction nucleotides: 7. This CDR3 contains 16 residues. The germline V gene encodes CDR1 LNHDA and CDR2 SQIVND (reference sequence). Looking up the rest from reference TRBV19 and TRBJ2-1 gives the full variable domain: DGGITQSPKYLFRKEGQNVTLSCEQNLNHDAMYWYRQDPGQGLRLIYYSQIVNDFQKGDIAEGYSVSREKKESFPLTVTSAQKNPTAFYLCASSASIAGAYNEQFFGPGTRLTVL.

CDR3 DNA: TGTGCCATCAGTCCCTTTCTAGCGGGAAACGAGCAGTACTTC. This encodes CAISPFLAGNEQYF. This rearrangement joins TRBV10-3 to TRBJ2-7; 9 nucleotides agree with TRBD2. The ends lost 5 bases at V and 5 bases at J; junction bases unmatched: 7. CDR3 size: 14 residues. Per the germline V gene, CDR1 is ENHRY and CDR2 is SYGVKD.

This chain connects TRBV7-9 to TRBJ1-2, with TRBD1 identical over 7 bases. CDR1 is SEHNR, CDR2 FQNEAQ, per germline (reference sequence). CDR3 length: 16 residues. The V and J ends lost 5 bases and 0 bases, in that order; junction bases with no gene match: 9. The CDR3 DNA reads as TGTGCCAGCAGCCAAACAGGGGCGCCCGCTAACTATGGCTACACCTTC. Translated: CASSQTGAPANYGYTF.

The V call is TRBV18, the J call TRBJ2-7; 7 bases are shared with TRBD2. Trimming removed 2 bases from V and 2 bases from J; junction bases left unmatched: 6. Germline V CDR1 and CDR2: KGHSH, LQKENI. The CDR3 spans 15 residues. In DNA, the CDR3 is TGTGCCAGCTCACCAATGAGCGGGGCTCCCTACGAGCAGTACTTC. Protein sequence: CASSPMSGAPYEQYF.

This clone was counted only a few times. The CDR3 protein is CASSVRQGETQYF. The CDR3 nucleotides are TGTGCCAGCAGCGTAAGACAGGGAGAGACCCAGTACTTC. The gene calls are TRBV7-9 and TRBJ2-5, with 7 bases fitting TRBD1. The V and J ends lost 5 bases and 4 bases, in that order; junction bases with no gene match: 4. The CDR3 has 13 residues. CDR1 and CDR2 from the germline V gene are SEHNR and FQNEAQ (reference sequence).

The rearrangement uses TRBV27 and TRBJ2-2, with 10 nucleotides matching TRBD2. The length of the CDR3 is 17 residues. V was clipped by 8 bases and J by 4 bases; unmatched bases: 13. Germline V gene data show CDR1 as MNHEY and CDR2 as SMNVEV (reference sequence). CDR3 DNA: TGTGCCAGCGGGCGACTAGCGGGTAGGGGGGGCACCGGGGAGCTGTTTTTT. It yields the protein CASGRLAGRGGTGELFF.

The V and J genes are TRBV28 and TRBJ1-1; TRBD1 matches 8 bases. The CDR3 length is 15 residues. Per germline, CDR1 MDHEN and CDR2 SYDVKM. V lost 5 bases and J lost 1; bases outside the gene matches: 6. CDR3: CASSKNDRGNTEAFF. DNA of the CDR3: TGTGCCAGCAGTAAAAATGACAGGGGGAACACTGAAGCTTTCTTT.

This chain joins TRBV6-5 and TRBJ1-1, with D possibly TRBD1 on 5 matching bases. Germline values: CDR1 MNHEY, CDR2 SVGAGI. Deletions cut 7 bases from V and 4 bases from J, with 10 bases between. The CDR3 sequence is 12 residues long. The CDR3 loop reads CASKLGGTEAFF. CDR3 nucleotide sequence: TGTGCCAGCAAGTTGGGGGGCACTGAAGCTTTCTTT.